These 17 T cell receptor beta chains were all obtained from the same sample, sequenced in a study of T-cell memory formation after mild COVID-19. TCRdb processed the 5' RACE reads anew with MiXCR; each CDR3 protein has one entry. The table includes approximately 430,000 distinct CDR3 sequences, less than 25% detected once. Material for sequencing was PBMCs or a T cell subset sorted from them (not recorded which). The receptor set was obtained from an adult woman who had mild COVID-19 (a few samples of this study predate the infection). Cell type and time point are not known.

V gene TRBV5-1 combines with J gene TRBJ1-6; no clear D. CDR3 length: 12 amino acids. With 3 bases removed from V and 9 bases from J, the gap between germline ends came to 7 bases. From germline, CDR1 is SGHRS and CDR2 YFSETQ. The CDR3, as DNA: TGCGCCAGCAGCTATGACACTTCACCCCTCCACTTT. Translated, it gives CASSYDTSPLHF.

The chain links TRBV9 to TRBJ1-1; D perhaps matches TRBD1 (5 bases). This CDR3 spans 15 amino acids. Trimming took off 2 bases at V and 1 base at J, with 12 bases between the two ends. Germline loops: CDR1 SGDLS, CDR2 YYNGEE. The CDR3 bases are TGTGCCAGCAGCGTTTCGGACACGCCGAACACTGAAGCTTTCTTT. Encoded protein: CASSVSDTPNTEAFF.

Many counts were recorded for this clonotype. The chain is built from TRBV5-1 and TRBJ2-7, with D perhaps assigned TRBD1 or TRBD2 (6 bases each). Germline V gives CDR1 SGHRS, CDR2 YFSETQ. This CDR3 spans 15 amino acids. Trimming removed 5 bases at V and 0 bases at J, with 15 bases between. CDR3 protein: CASSLEPGASYEQYF. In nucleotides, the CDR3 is TGCGCCAGCAGTCTCGAGCCGGGGGCCTCCTACGAGCAGTACTTC.

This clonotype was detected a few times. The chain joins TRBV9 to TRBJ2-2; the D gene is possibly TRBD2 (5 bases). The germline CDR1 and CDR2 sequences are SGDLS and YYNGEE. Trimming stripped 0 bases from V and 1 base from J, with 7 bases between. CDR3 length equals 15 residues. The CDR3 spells CASSVVGGNTGELFF. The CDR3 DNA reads TGTGCCAGCAGCGTAGTAGGAGGGAACACCGGGGAGCTGTTTTTT.

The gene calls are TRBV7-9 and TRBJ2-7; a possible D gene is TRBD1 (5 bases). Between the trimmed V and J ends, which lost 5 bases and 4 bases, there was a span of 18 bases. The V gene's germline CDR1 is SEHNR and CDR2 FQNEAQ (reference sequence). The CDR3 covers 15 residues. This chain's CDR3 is CASSPTELTFYEQYF. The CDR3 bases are TGTGCCAGCAGCCCGACAGAGCTCACATTTTACGAGCAGTACTTC.

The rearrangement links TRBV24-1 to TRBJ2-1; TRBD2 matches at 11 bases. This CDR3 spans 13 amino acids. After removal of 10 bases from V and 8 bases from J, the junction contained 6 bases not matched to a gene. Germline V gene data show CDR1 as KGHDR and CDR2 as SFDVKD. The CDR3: CATSGRVGDEQFF. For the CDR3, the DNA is TGTGCCACTAGCGGGAGGGTAGGCGATGAGCAGTTCTTC.

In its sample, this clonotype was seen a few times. The CDR3 DNA follows: TGTGCCAGCAGCGTAAACCTAGCGGCTATCCAAGAGACCCAGTACTTC. It specifies CASSVNLAAIQETQYF. The V gene is TRBV9, the J gene TRBJ2-5, with TRBD2 identical over 7 bases. V shed 1 base and J 1 base; nucleotides not matched to a gene: 7. CDR1 and CDR2 from the germline V gene are SGDLS and YYNGEE. This CDR3 is built from 16 residues.

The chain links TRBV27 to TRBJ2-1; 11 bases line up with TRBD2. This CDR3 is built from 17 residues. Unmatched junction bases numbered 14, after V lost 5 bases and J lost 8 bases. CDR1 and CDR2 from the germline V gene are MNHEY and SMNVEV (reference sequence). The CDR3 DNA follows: TGTGCCAGCAGTCCAGCCGCCCCACTAGCGGGAGTGTATGAGCAGTTCTTC. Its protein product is CASSPAAPLAGVYEQFF.

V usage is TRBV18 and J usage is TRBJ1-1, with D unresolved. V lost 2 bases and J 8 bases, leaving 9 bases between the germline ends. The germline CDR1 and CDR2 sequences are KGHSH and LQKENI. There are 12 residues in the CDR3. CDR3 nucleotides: TGTGCCAGCTCACCAGGAGTGAGAGAAGCTTTCTTT. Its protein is CASSPGVREAFF.

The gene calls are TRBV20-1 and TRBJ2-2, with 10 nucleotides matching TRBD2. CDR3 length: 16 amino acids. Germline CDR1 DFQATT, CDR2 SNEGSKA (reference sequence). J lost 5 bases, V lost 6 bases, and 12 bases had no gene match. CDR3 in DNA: TGCAGTGCCATAGGTGGGCTAGCGGGAGATACCGGGGAGCTGTTTTTT. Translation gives CSAIGGLAGDTGELFF.

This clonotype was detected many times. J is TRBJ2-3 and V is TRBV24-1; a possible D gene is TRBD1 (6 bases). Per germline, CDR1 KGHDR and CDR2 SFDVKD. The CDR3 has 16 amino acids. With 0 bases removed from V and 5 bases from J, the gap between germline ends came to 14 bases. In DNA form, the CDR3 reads TGTGCCACCAGTGATTTGAAGTTTGCAGGGGTAGATACGCAGTATTTT. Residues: CATSDLKFAGVDTQYF.

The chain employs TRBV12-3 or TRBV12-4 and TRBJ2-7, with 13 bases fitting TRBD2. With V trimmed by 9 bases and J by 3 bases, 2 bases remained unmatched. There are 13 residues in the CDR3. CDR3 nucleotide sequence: TGTGCCAGTGGGACTAGCGGGGTCTACGAGCAGTACTTC. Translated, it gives CASGTSGVYEQYF.

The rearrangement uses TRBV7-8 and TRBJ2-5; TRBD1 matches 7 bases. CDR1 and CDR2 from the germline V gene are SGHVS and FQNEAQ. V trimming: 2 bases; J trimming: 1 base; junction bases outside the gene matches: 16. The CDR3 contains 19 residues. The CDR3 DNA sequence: TGTGCCAGCAGCTTACCTATAGAGGGGGCCAGGAACCCCCAAGAGACCCAGTACTTC. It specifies CASSLPIEGARNPQETQYF. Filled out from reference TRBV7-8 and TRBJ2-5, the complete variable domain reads GAGVSQSPRYKVAKRGQDVALRCDPISGHVSLFWYQQALGQGPEFLTYFQNEAQLDKSGLPSDRFFAERPEGSVSTLKIQRTQQEDSAVYLCASSLPIEGARNPQETQYFGPGTRLLVL.

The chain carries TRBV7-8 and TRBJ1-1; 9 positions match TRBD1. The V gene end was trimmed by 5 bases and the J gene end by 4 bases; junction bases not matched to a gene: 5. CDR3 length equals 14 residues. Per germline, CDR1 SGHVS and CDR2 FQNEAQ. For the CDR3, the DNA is TGTGCCAGCAGCCCAACAGGGGGCTTCACTGAAGCTTTCTTT. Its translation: CASSPTGGFTEAFF.

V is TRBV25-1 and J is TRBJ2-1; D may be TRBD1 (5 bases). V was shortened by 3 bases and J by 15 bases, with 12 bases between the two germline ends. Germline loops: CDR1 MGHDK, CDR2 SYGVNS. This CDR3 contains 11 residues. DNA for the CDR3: TGTGCCAGCAGTGATGGGGCGGTAGGGTTCTTC. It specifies CASSDGAVGFF.

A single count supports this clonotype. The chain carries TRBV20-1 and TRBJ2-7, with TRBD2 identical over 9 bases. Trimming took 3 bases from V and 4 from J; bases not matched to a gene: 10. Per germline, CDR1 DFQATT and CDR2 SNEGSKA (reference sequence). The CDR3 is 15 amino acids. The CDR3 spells CSARRGMGLAYEQYF. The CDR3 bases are TGCAGTGCTAGGAGAGGGATGGGACTAGCTTACGAGCAGTACTTC.

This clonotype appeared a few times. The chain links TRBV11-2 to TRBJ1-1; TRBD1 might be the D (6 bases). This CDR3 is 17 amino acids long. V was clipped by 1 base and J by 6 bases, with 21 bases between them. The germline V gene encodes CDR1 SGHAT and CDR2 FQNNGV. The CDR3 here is CASSLGLQGGFNAEAFF. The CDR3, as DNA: TGTGCCAGCAGCTTAGGTCTCCAAGGGGGGTTTAACGCTGAAGCTTTCTTT. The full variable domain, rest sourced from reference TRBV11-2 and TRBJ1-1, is EAGVAQSPRYKIIEKRQSVAFWCNPISGHATLYWYQQILGQGPKLLIQFQNNGVVDDSQLPKDRFSAERLKGVDSTLKIQPAKLEDSAVYLCASSLGLQGGFNAEAFFGQGTRLTVV.